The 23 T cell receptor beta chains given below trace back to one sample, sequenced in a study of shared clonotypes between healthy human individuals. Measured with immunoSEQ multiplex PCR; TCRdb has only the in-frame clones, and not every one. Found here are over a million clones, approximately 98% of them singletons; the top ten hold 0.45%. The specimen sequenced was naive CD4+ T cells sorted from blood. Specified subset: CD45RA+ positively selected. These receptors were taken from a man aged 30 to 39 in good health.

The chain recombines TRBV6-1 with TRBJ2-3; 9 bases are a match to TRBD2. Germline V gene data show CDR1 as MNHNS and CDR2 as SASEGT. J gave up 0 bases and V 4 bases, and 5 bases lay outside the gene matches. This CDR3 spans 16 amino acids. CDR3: CASSVGTSISTDTQYF. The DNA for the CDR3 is TGTGCCAGCAGTGTGGGGACTAGCATTAGCACAGATACGCAGTATTTT.

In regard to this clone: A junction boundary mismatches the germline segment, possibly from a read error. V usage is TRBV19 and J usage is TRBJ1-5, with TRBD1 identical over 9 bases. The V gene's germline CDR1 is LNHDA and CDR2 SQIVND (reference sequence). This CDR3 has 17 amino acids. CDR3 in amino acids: CASSIVGTGNSHQPQHF. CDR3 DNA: TGTGCCAGTAGTATAGTAGGGACAGGGAATAGCCATCAGCCCCAGCATTTT.

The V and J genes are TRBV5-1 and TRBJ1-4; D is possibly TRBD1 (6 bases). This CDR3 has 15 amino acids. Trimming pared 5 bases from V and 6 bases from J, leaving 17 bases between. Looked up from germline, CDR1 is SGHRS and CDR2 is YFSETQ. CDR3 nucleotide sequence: TGCGCCAGCAGTCAGGGACAACGGGCGGATGAAAAACTGTTTTTT. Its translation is CASSQGQRADEKLFF.

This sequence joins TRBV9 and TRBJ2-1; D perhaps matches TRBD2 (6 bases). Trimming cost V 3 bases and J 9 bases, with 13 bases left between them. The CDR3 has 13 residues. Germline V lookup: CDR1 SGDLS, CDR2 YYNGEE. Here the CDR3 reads CASSERDSAEQFF. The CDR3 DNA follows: TGTGCCAGCAGCGAACGGGACTCCGCTGAGCAGTTCTTC. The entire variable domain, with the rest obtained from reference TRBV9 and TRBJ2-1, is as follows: DSGVTQTPKHLITATGQRVTLRCSPRSGDLSVYWYQQSLDQGLQFLIQYYNGEERAKGNILERFSAQQFPDLHSELNLSSLELGDSALYFCASSERDSAEQFFGPGTRLTVL.

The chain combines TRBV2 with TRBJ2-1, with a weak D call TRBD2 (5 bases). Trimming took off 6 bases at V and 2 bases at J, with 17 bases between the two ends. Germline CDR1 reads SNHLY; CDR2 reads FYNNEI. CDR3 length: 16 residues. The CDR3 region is CASSGKLGGAYNEQFF. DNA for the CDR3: TGTGCCAGCAGCGGGAAGCTAGGCGGTGCCTACAATGAGCAGTTCTTC.

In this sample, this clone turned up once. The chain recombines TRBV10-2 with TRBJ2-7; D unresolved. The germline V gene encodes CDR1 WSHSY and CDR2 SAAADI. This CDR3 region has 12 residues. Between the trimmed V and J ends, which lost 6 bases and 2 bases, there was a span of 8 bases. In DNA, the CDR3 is TGCGCCAGCAGCCACAAGACCTACGAGCAGTACTTC. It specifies CASSHKTYEQYF.

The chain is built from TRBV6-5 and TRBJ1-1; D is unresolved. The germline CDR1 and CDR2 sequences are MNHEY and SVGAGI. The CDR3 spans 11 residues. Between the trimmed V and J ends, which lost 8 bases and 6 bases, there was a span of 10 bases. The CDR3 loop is CASGDPAEAFF. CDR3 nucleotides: TGTGCCAGCGGTGATCCGGCTGAAGCTTTCTTT.

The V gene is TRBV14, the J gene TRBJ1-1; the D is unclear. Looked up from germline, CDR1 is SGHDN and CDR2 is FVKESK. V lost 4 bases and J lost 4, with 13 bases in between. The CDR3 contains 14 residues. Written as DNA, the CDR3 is TGTGCCAGCAGCCCCCACAGTTGGGGCACTGAAGCTTTCTTT. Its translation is CASSPHSWGTEAFF. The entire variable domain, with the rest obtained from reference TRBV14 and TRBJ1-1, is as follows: EAGVTQFPSHSVIEKGQTVTLRCDPISGHDNLYWYRRVMGKEIKFLLHFVKESKQDESGMPNNRFLAERTGGTYSTLKVQPAELEDSGVYFCASSPHSWGTEAFFGQGTRLTVV.

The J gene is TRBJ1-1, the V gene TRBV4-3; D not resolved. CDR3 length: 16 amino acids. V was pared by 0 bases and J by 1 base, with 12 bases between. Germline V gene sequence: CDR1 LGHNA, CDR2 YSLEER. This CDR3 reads CASSQDARGWNTEAFF. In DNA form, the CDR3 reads TGCGCCAGCAGCCAAGATGCTCGGGGTTGGAACACTGAAGCTTTCTTT.

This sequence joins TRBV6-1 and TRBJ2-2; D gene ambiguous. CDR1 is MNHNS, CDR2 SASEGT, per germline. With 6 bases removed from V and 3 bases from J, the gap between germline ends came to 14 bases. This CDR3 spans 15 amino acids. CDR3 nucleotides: TGTGCCAGCAGCGTACAGCATACCTACACCGGGGAGCTGTTTTTT. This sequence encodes CASSVQHTYTGELFF.

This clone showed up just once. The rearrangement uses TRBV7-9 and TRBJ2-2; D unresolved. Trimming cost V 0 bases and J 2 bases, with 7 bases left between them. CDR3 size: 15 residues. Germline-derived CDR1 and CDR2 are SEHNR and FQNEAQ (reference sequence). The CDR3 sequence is CASSLAHPNTGELFF. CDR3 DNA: TGTGCCAGCAGCTTAGCGCACCCTAACACCGGGGAGCTGTTTTTT.

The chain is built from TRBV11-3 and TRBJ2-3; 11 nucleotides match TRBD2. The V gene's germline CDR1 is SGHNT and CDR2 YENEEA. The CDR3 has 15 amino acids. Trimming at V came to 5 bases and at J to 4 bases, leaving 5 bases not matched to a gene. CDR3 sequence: CASSTSGRGADTQYF. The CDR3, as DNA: TGTGCCAGCAGCACTAGCGGGAGAGGCGCAGATACGCAGTATTTT.

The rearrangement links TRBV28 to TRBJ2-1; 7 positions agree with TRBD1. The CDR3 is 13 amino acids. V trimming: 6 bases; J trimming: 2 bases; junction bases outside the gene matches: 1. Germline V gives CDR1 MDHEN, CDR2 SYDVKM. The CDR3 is CASRGTAYNEQFF. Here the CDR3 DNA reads TGTGCCAGCAGAGGGACAGCCTACAATGAGCAGTTCTTC.

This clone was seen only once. The CDR3 spells CASSNRGRPSDTQYF. For the CDR3, the DNA is TGTGCCAGCAGCAACAGGGGGCGACCTTCAGATACGCAGTATTTT. The chain combines TRBV2 with TRBJ2-3; TRBD1 agrees at 9 bases. The CDR3 is 15 amino acids. The germline V gene has CDR1 SNHLY and CDR2 FYNNEI. V lost 6 bases and J lost 4; bases outside the gene matches: 8.

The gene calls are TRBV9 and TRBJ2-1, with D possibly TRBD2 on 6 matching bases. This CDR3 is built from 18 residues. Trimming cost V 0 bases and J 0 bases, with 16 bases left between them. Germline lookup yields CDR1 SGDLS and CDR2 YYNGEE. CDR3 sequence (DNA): TGTGCCAGCAGCGTAGACCTGGAGGGGTGGTTCTCCTACAATGAGCAGTTCTTC. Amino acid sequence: CASSVDLEGWFSYNEQFF.

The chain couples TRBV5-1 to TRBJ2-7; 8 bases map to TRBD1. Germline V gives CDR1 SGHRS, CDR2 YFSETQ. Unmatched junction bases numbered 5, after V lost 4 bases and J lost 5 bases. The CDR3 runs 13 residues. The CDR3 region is CASSQGQGDEQYF. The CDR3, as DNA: TGCGCCAGCAGCCAAGGACAGGGCGACGAGCAGTACTTC.

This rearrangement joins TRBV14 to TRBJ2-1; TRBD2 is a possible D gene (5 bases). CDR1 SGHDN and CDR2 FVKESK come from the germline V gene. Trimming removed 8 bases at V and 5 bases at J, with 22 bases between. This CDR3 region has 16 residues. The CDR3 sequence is CASGSMTTFGNNEQFF. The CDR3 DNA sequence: TGTGCCAGCGGAAGCATGACTACTTTTGGCAACAATGAGCAGTTCTTC.

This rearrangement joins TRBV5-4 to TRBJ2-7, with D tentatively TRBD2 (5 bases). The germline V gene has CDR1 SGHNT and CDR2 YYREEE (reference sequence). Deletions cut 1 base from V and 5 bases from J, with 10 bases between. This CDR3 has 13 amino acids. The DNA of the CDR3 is TGTGCCAGCAGCTTGATAGAGGGCCACGAGCAGTACTTC. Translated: CASSLIEGHEQYF.

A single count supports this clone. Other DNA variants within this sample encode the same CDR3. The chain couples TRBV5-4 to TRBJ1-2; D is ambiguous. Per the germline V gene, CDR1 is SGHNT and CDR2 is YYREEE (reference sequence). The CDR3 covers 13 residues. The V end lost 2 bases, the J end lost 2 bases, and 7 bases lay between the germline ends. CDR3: CASSFGRNYGYTF. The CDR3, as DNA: TGTGCCAGCAGCTTCGGCCGAAACTATGGCTACACCTTC.

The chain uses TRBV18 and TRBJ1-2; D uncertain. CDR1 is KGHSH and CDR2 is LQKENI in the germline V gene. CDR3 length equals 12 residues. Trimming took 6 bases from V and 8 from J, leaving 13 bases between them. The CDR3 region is CASSNSVSGYTF. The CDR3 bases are TGTGCCAGCTCGAACAGCGTTTCAGGCTACACCTTC.

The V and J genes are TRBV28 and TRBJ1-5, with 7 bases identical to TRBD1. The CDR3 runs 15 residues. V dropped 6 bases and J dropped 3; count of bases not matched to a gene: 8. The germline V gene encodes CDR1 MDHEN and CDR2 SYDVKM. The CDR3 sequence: CASRYRGNYNQPQHF. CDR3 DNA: TGTGCCAGCAGGTACAGGGGTAACTACAATCAGCCCCAGCATTTT.

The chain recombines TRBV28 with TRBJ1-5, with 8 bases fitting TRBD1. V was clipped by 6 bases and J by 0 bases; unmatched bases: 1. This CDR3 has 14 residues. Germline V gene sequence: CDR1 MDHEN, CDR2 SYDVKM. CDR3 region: CASRDRVSNQPQHF. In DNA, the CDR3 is TGTGCCAGCAGGGACAGGGTTAGCAATCAGCCCCAGCATTTT.

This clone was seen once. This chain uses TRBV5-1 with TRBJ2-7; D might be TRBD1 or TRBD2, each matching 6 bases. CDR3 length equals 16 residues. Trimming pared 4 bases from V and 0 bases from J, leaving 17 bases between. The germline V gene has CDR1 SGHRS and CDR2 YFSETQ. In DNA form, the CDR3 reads TGCGCCAGCAGCCGGAGACAGGCGGGGTTCTCCTACGAGCAGTACTTC. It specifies CASSRRQAGFSYEQYF.